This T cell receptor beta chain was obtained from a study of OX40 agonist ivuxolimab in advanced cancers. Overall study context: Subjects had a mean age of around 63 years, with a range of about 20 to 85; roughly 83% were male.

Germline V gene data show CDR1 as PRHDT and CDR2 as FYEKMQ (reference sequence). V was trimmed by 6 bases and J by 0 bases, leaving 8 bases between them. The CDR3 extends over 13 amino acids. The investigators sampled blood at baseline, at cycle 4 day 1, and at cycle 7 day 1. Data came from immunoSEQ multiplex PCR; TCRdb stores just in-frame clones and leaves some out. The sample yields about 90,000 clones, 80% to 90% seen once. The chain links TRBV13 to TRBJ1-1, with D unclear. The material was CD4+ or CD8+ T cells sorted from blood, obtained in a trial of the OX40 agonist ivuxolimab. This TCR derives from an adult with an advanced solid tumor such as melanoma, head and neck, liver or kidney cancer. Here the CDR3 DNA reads TGTGCCAGCAGTTCGGGTATGAACACTGAAGCTTTCTTT. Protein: CASSSGMNTEAFF.